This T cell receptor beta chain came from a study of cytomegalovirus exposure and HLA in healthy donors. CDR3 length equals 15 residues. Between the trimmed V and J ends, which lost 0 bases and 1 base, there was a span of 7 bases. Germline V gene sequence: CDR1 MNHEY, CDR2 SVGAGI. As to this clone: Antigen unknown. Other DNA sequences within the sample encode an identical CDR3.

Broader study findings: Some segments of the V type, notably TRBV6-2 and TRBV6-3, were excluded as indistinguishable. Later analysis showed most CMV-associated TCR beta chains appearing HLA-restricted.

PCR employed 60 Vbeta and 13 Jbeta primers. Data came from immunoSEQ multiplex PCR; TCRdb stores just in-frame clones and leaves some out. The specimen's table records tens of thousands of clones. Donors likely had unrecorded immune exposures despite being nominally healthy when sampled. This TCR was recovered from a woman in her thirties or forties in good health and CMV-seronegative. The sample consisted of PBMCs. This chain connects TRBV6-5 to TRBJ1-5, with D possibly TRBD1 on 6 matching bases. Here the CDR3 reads CASSYSQGSNQPQHF. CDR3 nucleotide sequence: TGTGCCAGCAGTTACTCGCAGGGGAGCAATCAGCCCCAGCATTTT.